The 30 T cell receptor beta chains given below trace back to one sample, sequenced in a study of blood T cell repertoires in COVID-19. The method was immunoSEQ multiplex PCR; TCRdb's version includes in-frame clones alone and lacks a portion of them. The data hold about 290,000 clones, with around four fifths observed a single time. The sequenced sample consisted of peripheral blood. These receptors were taken from a woman aged 50 to 60 with active or convalescent COVID-19.

The genes are TRBV5-6 and TRBJ2-5; 7 bases match TRBD1. From germline, CDR1 is SGHDT and CDR2 YYEEEE. V lost 1 base, J lost 1 base, and 7 bases stayed unmatched. The CDR3 spans 16 residues. In nucleotides, the CDR3 is TGTGCCAGCAGCTTGCCCATGACAGGGACCCAAGAGACCCAGTACTTC. Its protein product is CASSLPMTGTQETQYF.

The chain couples TRBV3-1 (or the pseudogene TRBV3-2) to TRBJ2-3; 7 nucleotides align to TRBD2. Germline V gene data show CDR1 as LGHDT and CDR2 as YNNKEL (reference sequence). J gave up 2 bases and V 8 bases, and 13 bases lay outside the gene matches. The CDR3 is made up of 16 amino acids. In DNA, the CDR3 is TGTGCCAGCTATCCCTCGGGGGGAGCAGACACAGATACGCAGTATTTT. It yields the protein CASYPSGGADTDTQYF.

This clone is a singleton in its sample. The chain recombines TRBV15 with TRBJ2-7, with 9 bases that match TRBD2. Germline V gene data show CDR1 as LNHNV and CDR2 as YYDKDF (reference sequence). This CDR3 contains 18 residues. J was trimmed by 1 base and V by 0 bases; bases with no gene match: 10. The DNA for the CDR3 is TGTGCCACCAGCAGAGATCACAGATCTAGCGGGACTTCCTACGAGCAGTACTTC. Protein sequence: CATSRDHRSSGTSYEQYF.

This rearrangement joins TRBV19 to TRBJ2-1; a weak D match, TRBD1 (5 bases). The germline gives CDR1 LNHDA, CDR2 SQIVND (reference sequence). CDR3 length: 13 residues. V dropped 1 base and J dropped 7 bases, with 8 bases sitting between them. Here the CDR3 reads CASSIGRVNEQFF. The CDR3 DNA reads TGTGCCAGTAGTATAGGCAGGGTGAATGAGCAGTTCTTC.

The rearrangement links TRBV4-1 to TRBJ2-3, with TRBD2 as a possible D gene (5 bases). The CDR3 sequence is 13 residues long. Germline values: CDR1 MGHRA, CDR2 YSYEKL. V shed 7 bases and J shed 6 bases, with 14 bases lying between them. This CDR3 reads CASKSGSRDTQYF. The DNA of the CDR3 is TGCGCCAGCAAGAGCGGTTCTAGGGATACGCAGTATTTT.

This clone was recorded only once. The chain recombines TRBV21-1 with TRBJ2-7; TRBD1 is taken as the D call from the table, unchecked against the DNA. TRBV21-1 is termed a pseudogene. The CDR3 contains 14 residues. The CDR3 is CASSKAGPVDEQYF. CDR3 coding DNA: TGTGCCAGCAGCAAAGCGGGCCCCGTTGACGAGCAGTACTTC.

J is TRBJ1-1 and V is TRBV6-4; 10 bases agree with TRBD1. This CDR3 spans 15 amino acids. J gave up 3 bases and V 5 bases, and 6 bases lay outside the gene matches. The germline gives CDR1 MRHNA, CDR2 SNTAGT. The CDR3 is CASSQEGQGYTEAFF. The CDR3 nucleotides are TGTGCCAGCAGTCAAGAGGGACAGGGGTACACTGAAGCTTTCTTT.

This clone was found a few times. The chain is built from TRBV7-2 and TRBJ1-6; 9 bases agree with TRBD1. The V gene end was trimmed by 5 bases and the J gene end by 7 bases; junction bases not matched to a gene: 9. There are 16 residues in the CDR3. Germline V gene data show CDR1 as SGHTA and CDR2 as FQGNSA. The CDR3 spells CASSPQTGTGNSPLHF. DNA for the CDR3: TGTGCCAGCAGCCCACAAACCGGGACAGGGAATTCACCCCTCCACTTT.

This chain connects TRBV3-1 (or the pseudogene TRBV3-2) to TRBJ1-1; D unclear. The germline gives CDR1 LGHDT, CDR2 YNNKEL (reference sequence). The V end lost 4 bases, the J end lost 6 bases, and 24 bases lay between the germline ends. The CDR3 runs to 17 residues. The CDR3 region is CASSPEASGERWPEAFF. DNA of the CDR3: TGTGCCAGCAGCCCGGAGGCCTCGGGAGAAAGGTGGCCTGAAGCTTTCTTT.

V and J are TRBV5-1 and TRBJ2-1; 13 bases are shared with TRBD2. The ends lost 4 bases at V and 3 bases at J; junction bases unmatched: 4. CDR1 is SGHRS, CDR2 YFSETQ, per germline. This CDR3 has 16 amino acids. The CDR3 DNA reads TGCGCCAGCAGCCTGGGGACTAGCGGGATCTACAATGAGCAGTTCTTC. This translates into CASSLGTSGIYNEQFF.

The chain has TRBV5-1 and TRBJ2-7; 8 positions match TRBD2. The CDR3 covers 14 residues. The V gene end was trimmed by 4 bases and the J gene end by 3 bases; junction bases not matched to a gene: 6. Per the germline V gene, CDR1 is SGHRS and CDR2 is YFSETQ. CDR3 loop: CASSASGSYYEQYF. In nucleotides, the CDR3 is TGCGCCAGCAGCGCTAGCGGGTCCTACTACGAGCAGTACTTC.

In DNA form, the CDR3 reads TGTGCCAGCAGCTGGACAGGAAGCCATGAGCAGTTCTTC. Protein: CASSWTGSHEQFF. V usage is TRBV5-4 and J usage is TRBJ2-1; 7 bases line up with TRBD1. CDR3 length: 13 amino acids. Germline CDR1 reads SGHNT; CDR2 reads YYREEE (reference sequence). Germline trimming cut 3 bases from V and 8 bases from J; bases unmatched to any gene: 5.

CDR3 nucleotides: TGTGCCAGCAGTAGAATTAGAGACAATGAGCAGTTCTTC. Its protein product is CASSRIRDNEQFF. This chain connects TRBV6-5 to TRBJ2-1; D remains ambiguous. Between the trimmed V and J ends, which lost 5 bases and 5 bases, there was a span of 10 bases. Looked up from germline, CDR1 is MNHEY and CDR2 is SVGAGI. This CDR3 region has 13 residues.

V is TRBV5-1 and J is TRBJ1-1; D ambiguous. CDR1 is SGHRS, CDR2 YFSETQ, per germline. This CDR3 region has 14 residues. Trimming pared 4 bases from V and 6 bases from J, leaving 16 bases between. In DNA form, the CDR3 reads TGCGCCAGCAGCGCTGACGGGCTGAGGGCTGAAGCTTTCTTT. This codes for CASSADGLRAEAFF.

The chain uses TRBV7-2 and TRBJ2-5, with 10 bases that match TRBD2. After removal of 3 bases from V and 4 bases from J, the junction contained 8 bases not matched to a gene. Germline CDR1 SGHTA, CDR2 FQGNSA. The CDR3 is 16 residues long. For the CDR3, the DNA is TGTGCCAGCAGCTTGTGGACTAGCGGAAGGGGAGAGACCCAGTACTTC. Translated, it gives CASSLWTSGRGETQYF.

V and J are TRBV5-1 and TRBJ1-3; D not certain. In germline, CDR1 is SGHRS, CDR2 YFSETQ. Between the trimmed V and J ends, which lost 3 bases and 3 bases, there was a span of 10 bases. CDR3 length equals 14 residues. This CDR3 is CASSSTADGNTIYF. CDR3 nucleotides: TGCGCCAGCAGCTCAACAGCGGATGGAAACACCATATATTTT.

The V call is TRBV6-5, the J call TRBJ2-1; D unclear. The CDR3 spans 15 residues. Trimming took 3 bases from V and 7 from J, leaving 16 bases between them. Germline CDR1 and CDR2: MNHEY and SVGAGI. CDR3 protein: CASSYSGLSGNEQFF. The CDR3 DNA reads as TGTGCCAGCAGTTATAGTGGGCTGAGTGGTAATGAGCAGTTCTTC.

A single count supports this clone. The rearrangement uses TRBV30 and TRBJ2-7; possibly TRBD1 for D (6 bases). Germline V gene sequence: CDR1 GTSNPN, CDR2 SVGIG (reference sequence). CDR3 length: 13 amino acids. The germline V and J ends were trimmed by 3 bases and 2 bases, with 11 bases remaining between them. Written as DNA, the CDR3 is TGTGCCTGGAGGAGGGACACGGCCTACGAGCAGTACTTC. Residues: CAWRRDTAYEQYF.

The rearrangement uses TRBV5-4 and TRBJ1-3; TRBD1 aligns across 7 bases. Trimming at V came to 4 bases and at J to 0 bases, leaving 7 bases not matched to a gene. This CDR3 spans 16 amino acids. Germline CDR1 is SGHNT and CDR2 is YYREEE (reference sequence). The CDR3 here is CASSAGQANSGNTIYF. CDR3 DNA sequence: TGTGCCAGCAGCGCAGGACAGGCGAACTCTGGAAACACCATATATTTT.

This sequence joins TRBV3-1 (or the pseudogene TRBV3-2) and TRBJ2-1; the match to TRBD2 covers 8 bases. This CDR3 spans 15 amino acids. V was clipped by 0 bases and J by 7 bases; unmatched bases: 5. Germline-derived CDR1 and CDR2 are LGHDT and YNNKEL (reference sequence). The chain's CDR3 is CASSQDSREGNEQFF. CDR3 in DNA: TGTGCCAGCAGCCAAGATTCACGGGAGGGGAATGAGCAGTTCTTC.

The rearrangement joins TRBV27 to TRBJ1-5; no clear D gene. The germline V and J ends were trimmed by 1 base and 8 bases, with 12 bases remaining between them. Germline CDR1 is MNHEY and CDR2 is SMNVEV (reference sequence). The CDR3 has 14 amino acids. CDR3 in amino acids: CASSLFSGSKPQHF. The CDR3 DNA follows: TGTGCCAGCAGTTTATTTTCCGGGAGCAAGCCCCAGCATTTT.

The chain links TRBV5-1 to TRBJ1-5, with TRBD1 identical over 9 bases. CDR3 length: 15 amino acids. From germline, CDR1 is SGHRS and CDR2 YFSETQ. The ends lost 3 bases at V and 2 bases at J; junction bases unmatched: 3. The CDR3 DNA is TGCGCCAGCAGCTGGACAGGGGCCGGCAATCAGCCCCAGCATTTT. It yields the protein CASSWTGAGNQPQHF.

The rearrangement joins TRBV2 to TRBJ1-6; TRBD1 might be the D (5 bases). This CDR3 region has 13 residues. Germline CDR1 is SNHLY and CDR2 is FYNNEI. Trimming removed 11 bases at V and 3 bases at J, with 11 bases between. This CDR3 reads CAGIDSYNSPLHF. The CDR3 bases are TGTGCCGGGATAGACAGCTATAATTCACCCCTCCACTTT.

The gene calls are TRBV27 and TRBJ1-2; D is perhaps TRBD1 (5 bases). The V end lost 2 bases, the J end lost 3 bases, and 19 bases lay between the germline ends. Germline V gives CDR1 MNHEY, CDR2 SMNVEV (reference sequence). This CDR3 has 17 residues. The CDR3 loop reads CASSLLGSQGLDYGYTF. The CDR3 DNA reads as TGTGCCAGCAGTTTACTTGGTAGTCAGGGTCTGGACTATGGCTACACCTTC.

The rearrangement uses TRBV29-1 and TRBJ1-1, with D perhaps TRBD1 (6 bases). The CDR3 is 15 residues long. Per germline, CDR1 SQVTM and CDR2 ANQGSEA. The germline V and J ends were trimmed by 7 bases and 1 base, with 19 bases remaining between them. CDR3 residues: CSAEGGGGSNTEAFF. DNA of the CDR3: TGCAGCGCCGAAGGAGGCGGGGGCTCGAACACTGAAGCTTTCTTT.

This sequence joins TRBV29-1 and TRBJ1-4, with TRBD1 matching over 7 bases. The CDR3 runs to 22 residues. J lost 7 bases, V lost 6 bases, and 35 bases had no gene match. CDR1 and CDR2 from the germline V gene are SQVTM and ANQGSEA. The chain's CDR3 is CSVDDRDPLSANENGVGEKLFF. The CDR3 coding sequence is TGCAGCGTCGACGACAGGGACCCACTCTCCGCCAATGAAAATGGCGTCGGTGAAAAACTGTTTTTT.

The chain is built from TRBV4-1 and TRBJ2-7, with 10 bases matching TRBD2. This CDR3 is built from 17 residues. CDR1 is MGHRA and CDR2 is YSYEKL in the germline V gene. Germline trimming cut 0 bases from V and 3 bases from J; bases unmatched to any gene: 8. The CDR3 spells CASSQDPGSGRLYEQYF. Here the CDR3 DNA reads TGCGCCAGCAGCCAAGATCCGGGTAGCGGGAGGCTCTACGAGCAGTACTTC.

The chain joins TRBV19 to TRBJ2-5; possible D gene TRBD1, 6 bases. Germline values: CDR1 LNHDA, CDR2 SQIVND (reference sequence). Trimming removed 3 bases at V and 5 bases at J, with 10 bases between. The CDR3 runs 13 residues. The CDR3 region has the DNA TGTGCCAGTAGTATCGACCAGGGGGAGACCCAGTACTTC. This encodes CASSIDQGETQYF.

This chain connects TRBV6-5 to TRBJ1-5, with D uncertain. Trimming stripped 5 bases from V and 7 bases from J, with 12 bases between. The CDR3 is 13 amino acids. Germline CDR1 MNHEY, CDR2 SVGAGI. CDR3 nucleotides: TGTGCCAGCAGTCCCCAGGTCAACCAGCCCCAGCATTTT. It is translated as CASSPQVNQPQHF.

The chain carries TRBV21-1 and TRBJ2-7; TRBD1 reflects the table's D call only, with no check against the DNA. TRBV21-1 is listed as a pseudogene. The CDR3 extends over 16 amino acids. CDR3 DNA: TGTGCCAGCAGCTCAGGCCATGAGAGTGCTCAATACGAGCAGTACTTC. It is translated as CASSSGHESAQYEQYF.